The 28 T cell receptor beta chains below come from one sample, sequenced in a study of CD8 T cells in ankylosing spondylitis (dated by TCRdb to the late 2010s). The library was produced with 5' RACE. The sequencer listed for this sample is Illumina HiSeq 2500. TCRdb's own reprocessing of the public reads used fastp at Q25 and MiXCR and kept productive beta chains. Each entry merges the rows of one CDR3 protein and shows their most common DNA and genes. This sample comprises around 100,000 distinct CDR3 sequences, nearly 25% of them detected only once. The ten largest clones add up to roughly an eighth of the sample. Sequencing used synovial fluid, either unsorted or a sorted T cell fraction (not recorded which). These receptors came from a male donor with ankylosing spondylitis.

V usage is TRBV28 and J usage is TRBJ2-7; 11 bases are shared with TRBD2. CDR1 MDHEN and CDR2 SYDVKM come from the germline V gene. This CDR3 comprises 13 residues. Trimming removed 5 bases from V and 7 bases from J; junction bases left unmatched: 4. This chain's CDR3 is CASSTTSGEEQYV. The DNA of the CDR3 is TGTGCCAGCAGTACGACTAGCGGGGAGGAGCAGTACGTC.

The table lists this clonotype with many counts. J is TRBJ2-5 and V is TRBV25-1, with D maybe TRBD2 (6 bases). The CDR3 runs to 14 residues. CDR1 is MGHDK, CDR2 SYGVNS, per germline. Trimming shortened V by 3 bases and J by 4 bases, and 12 bases separated the two germline ends. The CDR3 loop is CASSDREFGETQYF. The CDR3 DNA sequence: TGTGCCAGCAGTGACCGGGAGTTTGGAGAGACCCAGTACTTC.

The CDR3 DNA reads as TGTGCCATCAGTGAGACAGACGGAAAAGAGACCCAGTACTTC. Amino acids: CAISETDGKETQYF. The chain is built from TRBV10-3 and TRBJ2-5; the D is unclear. Germline V lookup: CDR1 ENHRY, CDR2 SYGVKD. This CDR3 contains 14 residues. V lost 2 bases, J lost 3 bases, and 10 bases lay in between.

Many counts were recorded for this clonotype. The V gene is TRBV12-3 or TRBV12-4, the J gene TRBJ2-7; no clear D gene. V lost 3 bases to trimming and J lost 13 bases, with 19 bases between them. The CDR3 sequence is 13 residues long. The CDR3 DNA reads as TGTGCCAGCAGTTTTACCGGCACCCAGGTATATTACTTC. Encoded protein: CASSFTGTQVYYF.

J is TRBJ2-1 and V is TRBV7-6; a possible D gene is TRBD2 (5 bases). The CDR3 is made up of 16 amino acids. The V end lost 4 bases, the J end lost 5 bases, and 18 bases lay between the germline ends. Germline-derived CDR1 and CDR2 are SGHVS and FNYEAQ. In nucleotides, the CDR3 is TGTGCCAGCAGCTCGAGAGCGGCTAGCCGCGACAATGAGCAGTTCTTC. Its translation: CASSSRAASRDNEQFF.

This clonotype was seen a few times. This rearrangement joins TRBV3-1 to TRBJ2-2; no firm D call. V dropped 2 bases and J dropped 5 bases, with 9 bases sitting between them. Germline lookup yields CDR1 LGHDT and CDR2 YNNKEL (reference sequence). The CDR3 spans 14 residues. The CDR3, as DNA: TGTGCCAGCAGCCAATTAGAACGGACCGGGGAGCTGTTTTTT. This encodes CASSQLERTGELFF.

This clonotype was seen more than once but under ten times. The chain uses TRBV21-1 and TRBJ2-1; the DNA was not used to check the table's D call, TRBD1. TRBV21-1 is deemed a pseudogene. The CDR3 is 18 residues long. This chain's CDR3 is CASSKDHLDLDRDNEQFF. In DNA form, the CDR3 reads TGTGCCAGCAGCAAAGACCACCTAGACCTGGACAGGGATAATGAGCAGTTCTTC.

This clonotype was recorded at least ten times. The V and J genes are TRBV12-3 or TRBV12-4 and TRBJ1-6, with 10 bases aligning to TRBD1. The CDR3 is 17 amino acids. Germline trimming cut 5 bases from V and 6 bases from J; bases unmatched to any gene: 10. The CDR3 here is CASSPSGTGARNSPLHF. DNA for the CDR3: TGTGCCAGCAGTCCTTCCGGGACAGGGGCCCGTAATTCACCCCTCCACTTT.

The table lists this clonotype with a few counts. V and J are TRBV12-3 or TRBV12-4 and TRBJ1-2, with D uncertain. The V and J ends lost 6 bases and 3 bases respectively, with 8 bases between them. The CDR3 runs to 12 residues. The CDR3 sequence: CASSPTYYGYTF. The CDR3 DNA reads as TGTGCCAGCAGCCCCACCTACTATGGCTACACCTTC.

V is TRBV3-1 and J is TRBJ1-5; D may be TRBD1 (5 bases). V was trimmed by 3 bases and J by 5 bases, leaving 14 bases between them. Germline loops: CDR1 LGHDT, CDR2 YNNKEL (reference sequence). The CDR3 length is 15 residues. The CDR3 is CASSQGAGTYQPQHF. For the CDR3, the DNA is TGTGCCAGCAGCCAGGGAGCGGGGACGTATCAGCCCCAGCATTTT.

There are a few counts of this clonotype. V is TRBV7-2 and J is TRBJ2-5; unclear D gene. Trimming removed 1 base from V and 6 bases from J, with 6 bases in between. This CDR3 is 12 amino acids long. CDR1 is SGHTA and CDR2 is FQGNSA in the germline V gene. The chain's CDR3 is CASSLDRKTQYF. CDR3 bases: TGTGCCAGCAGCTTAGACCGAAAGACCCAGTACTTC.

The V and J genes are TRBV12-3 or TRBV12-4 and TRBJ2-4; D remains ambiguous. This CDR3 has 13 residues. Trimming shortened V by 7 bases and J by 9 bases, and 16 bases separated the two germline ends. The CDR3 loop reads CASTGFVGSIQYF. The CDR3, as DNA: TGTGCCAGCACTGGCTTCGTAGGAAGCATTCAGTACTTC.

V gene TRBV25-1 combines with J gene TRBJ1-1, with D perhaps matching TRBD1 (5 bases). The CDR3 sequence is 12 residues long. V gave up 3 bases and J gave up 10 bases, with 12 bases separating them. The germline V gene encodes CDR1 MGHDK and CDR2 SYGVNS. The CDR3 spells CASSDLLRGAFF. Here the CDR3 DNA reads TGTGCCAGCAGTGACTTATTGAGGGGAGCTTTCTTT.

The V and J genes are TRBV11-3 and TRBJ2-2; D gene ambiguous. This CDR3 contains 16 residues. V was pared by 5 bases and J by 0 bases, with 13 bases between. Germline CDR1 SGHNT, CDR2 YENEEA. The CDR3 sequence is CASSKFWVSNTGELFF. The CDR3 nucleotides read TGTGCCAGCAGCAAGTTCTGGGTCTCGAACACCGGGGAGCTGTTTTTT.

The chain links TRBV5-1 to TRBJ1-1; D might be TRBD1 (5 bases). V lost 2 bases and J lost 3, with 8 bases in between. This CDR3 contains 13 residues. Germline loops: CDR1 SGHRS, CDR2 YFSETQ. CDR3 in amino acids: CASSFEGHTEAFF. CDR3 bases: TGCGCCAGCAGCTTCGAGGGACACACTGAAGCTTTCTTT.

In its sample, this clonotype was seen many times. The CDR3 DNA follows: TGCGCCAGCAGCTTGGACGGGGTAGACGGGGAGCTGTTTTTT. Translating it yields CASSLDGVDGELFF. V usage is TRBV5-1 and J usage is TRBJ2-2; TRBD2 might be the D (5 bases). The CDR3 covers 14 residues. V lost 0 bases, J lost 7 bases, and 10 bases lay in between. Germline V gene lookup returns CDR1 SGHRS and CDR2 YFSETQ.

This clonotype was observed a handful of times. The gene calls are TRBV29-1 and TRBJ2-1, with 7 nucleotides matching TRBD1. With 8 bases clipped from V and 0 bases from J, the junction kept 7 bases outside the gene matches. The CDR3 extends over 14 amino acids. CDR1 is SQVTM, CDR2 ANQGSEA, per germline. The CDR3 loop is CSFYRQGSYNEQFF. The CDR3, as DNA: TGCAGCTTTTACCGACAGGGCTCCTACAATGAGCAGTTCTTC.

This chain links TRBV3-1 with TRBJ2-7; D remains ambiguous. The ends were cut back, 4 bases at V and 4 bases at J, with 5 bases in the middle. The CDR3 covers 11 residues. Looked up from germline, CDR1 is LGHDT and CDR2 is YNNKEL (reference sequence). The CDR3 DNA follows: TGTGCCAGCAGCCTCCTATACGAGCAGTACTTC. This translates into CASSLLYEQYF.

The chain recombines TRBV5-5 with TRBJ2-2, with 11 bases fitting TRBD2. Germline CDR1 and CDR2: SGHKS and YYEKEE (reference sequence). The V segment lost 4 bases and the J segment 6 bases; nucleotides outside the gene matches: 5. This CDR3 region has 15 residues. The CDR3 loop reads CASSVAGGPSGELFF. In DNA form, the CDR3 reads TGTGCCAGCAGCGTAGCGGGAGGGCCCTCCGGGGAGCTGTTTTTT.

This clonotype has just a few counts. The chain employs TRBV20-1 and TRBJ2-5; 8 bases agree with TRBD1. The germline gives CDR1 DFQATT, CDR2 SNEGSKA (reference sequence). This CDR3 comprises 14 residues. After removal of 6 bases from V and 2 bases from J, the junction contained 8 bases not matched to a gene. CDR3: CSAQGAIRQETQYF. The CDR3 DNA follows: TGCAGTGCCCAGGGGGCGATTCGACAAGAGACCCAGTACTTC.

This chain uses TRBV12-3 or TRBV12-4 with TRBJ1-2, with D uncertain. The CDR3 covers 14 residues. V was shortened by 5 bases and J by 3 bases, with 13 bases between the two germline ends. CDR3 nucleotides: TGTGCCAGCAGTCTTACACCCGTCGACTATGGCTACACCTTC. Translating it yields CASSLTPVDYGYTF.

This clonotype showed up just a few times. The chain couples TRBV18 to TRBJ2-7, with D maybe TRBD2 (6 bases). V lost 3 bases to trimming and J lost 7 bases, with 16 bases between them. This CDR3 spans 14 amino acids. Germline assignment: CDR1 KGHSH and CDR2 LQKENI. In DNA, the CDR3 is TGTGCCAGCTCACCTTCAGGGAACGCGGGGGAGCAGTACTTC. This encodes CASSPSGNAGEQYF.

V is TRBV27 and J is TRBJ2-3; tentatively, D is TRBD2 (5 bases). CDR3 length: 14 amino acids. Per the germline V gene, CDR1 is MNHEY and CDR2 is SMNVEV (reference sequence). Trimming took off 2 bases at V and 3 bases at J, with 9 bases between the two ends. The CDR3 spells CASSLLGATDTQYF. In DNA, the CDR3 is TGTGCCAGCAGTTTACTGGGAGCAACAGATACGCAGTATTTT.

This clonotype was seen a handful of times. CDR3 DNA sequence: TGTGCCAGCAGCTCAGGACTAGCGGGAGAGGCAGATACGCAGTATTTT. This codes for CASSSGLAGEADTQYF. The chain has TRBV7-7 and TRBJ2-3; 13 bases fit TRBD2. This CDR3 is 16 amino acids long. Unmatched junction bases numbered 5, after V lost 4 bases and J lost 4 bases. CDR1 is SSHAT, CDR2 FNYEAQ, per germline (reference sequence). The complete variable domain, with remaining parts taken from reference TRBV7-7 and TRBJ2-3, reads GAGVSQSPRYKVTKRGQDVTLRCDPISSHATLYWYQQALGQGPEFLTYFNYEAQPDKSGLPSDRFSAERPEGSISTLTIQRTEQRDSAMYRCASSSGLAGEADTQYFGPGTRLTVL.

This clonotype was seen repeatedly, ten times or more. This chain uses TRBV7-9 with TRBJ1-6; D unclear. The germline V gene encodes CDR1 SEHNR and CDR2 FQNEAQ (reference sequence). V lost 4 bases and J lost 4, with 11 bases in between. This CDR3 region has 15 residues. CDR3 sequence reads: CASSSNNPYNSPLHF. CDR3 nucleotides: TGTGCCAGCAGCTCAAACAACCCTTATAATTCACCCCTCCACTTT. Filled out from reference TRBV7-9 and TRBJ1-6, the complete variable domain reads DTGVSQNPRHKITKRGQNVTFRCDPISEHNRLYWYRQTLGQGPEFLTYFQNEAQLEKSRLLSDRFSAERPKGSFSTLEIQRTEQGDSAMYLCASSSNNPYNSPLHFGNGTRLTVT.

The genes are TRBV20-1 and TRBJ1-6; D is perhaps TRBD1 (5 bases). This CDR3 region has 14 residues. CDR1 DFQATT and CDR2 SNEGSKA come from the germline V gene (reference sequence). Trimming removed 1 base from V and 9 bases from J, with 13 bases in between. The CDR3 region has the DNA TGCAGTGCTAGAGGGCCAGGGCTTGGTTCACCCCTCCACTTT. It encodes CSARGPGLGSPLHF.

This chain connects TRBV20-1 to TRBJ2-5; no clear D gene. V shed 1 base and J shed 4 bases, with 4 bases lying between them. Germline values: CDR1 DFQATT, CDR2 SNEGSKA (reference sequence). The CDR3 consists of 11 residues. The CDR3 DNA reads TGCAGTGCTAGAGCAAGAGAGACCCAGTACTTC. As protein: CSARARETQYF.

This clonotype was counted only a few times. The chain uses TRBV9 and TRBJ2-2; 10 bases are shared with TRBD2. After removal of 1 base from V and 5 bases from J, the junction contained 2 bases not matched to a gene. CDR1 is SGDLS, CDR2 YYNGEE, per germline. The CDR3 spans 15 residues. The CDR3: CASSVRAGGTGELFF. The CDR3 DNA reads as TGTGCCAGCAGCGTACGAGCGGGAGGGACCGGGGAGCTGTTTTTT.